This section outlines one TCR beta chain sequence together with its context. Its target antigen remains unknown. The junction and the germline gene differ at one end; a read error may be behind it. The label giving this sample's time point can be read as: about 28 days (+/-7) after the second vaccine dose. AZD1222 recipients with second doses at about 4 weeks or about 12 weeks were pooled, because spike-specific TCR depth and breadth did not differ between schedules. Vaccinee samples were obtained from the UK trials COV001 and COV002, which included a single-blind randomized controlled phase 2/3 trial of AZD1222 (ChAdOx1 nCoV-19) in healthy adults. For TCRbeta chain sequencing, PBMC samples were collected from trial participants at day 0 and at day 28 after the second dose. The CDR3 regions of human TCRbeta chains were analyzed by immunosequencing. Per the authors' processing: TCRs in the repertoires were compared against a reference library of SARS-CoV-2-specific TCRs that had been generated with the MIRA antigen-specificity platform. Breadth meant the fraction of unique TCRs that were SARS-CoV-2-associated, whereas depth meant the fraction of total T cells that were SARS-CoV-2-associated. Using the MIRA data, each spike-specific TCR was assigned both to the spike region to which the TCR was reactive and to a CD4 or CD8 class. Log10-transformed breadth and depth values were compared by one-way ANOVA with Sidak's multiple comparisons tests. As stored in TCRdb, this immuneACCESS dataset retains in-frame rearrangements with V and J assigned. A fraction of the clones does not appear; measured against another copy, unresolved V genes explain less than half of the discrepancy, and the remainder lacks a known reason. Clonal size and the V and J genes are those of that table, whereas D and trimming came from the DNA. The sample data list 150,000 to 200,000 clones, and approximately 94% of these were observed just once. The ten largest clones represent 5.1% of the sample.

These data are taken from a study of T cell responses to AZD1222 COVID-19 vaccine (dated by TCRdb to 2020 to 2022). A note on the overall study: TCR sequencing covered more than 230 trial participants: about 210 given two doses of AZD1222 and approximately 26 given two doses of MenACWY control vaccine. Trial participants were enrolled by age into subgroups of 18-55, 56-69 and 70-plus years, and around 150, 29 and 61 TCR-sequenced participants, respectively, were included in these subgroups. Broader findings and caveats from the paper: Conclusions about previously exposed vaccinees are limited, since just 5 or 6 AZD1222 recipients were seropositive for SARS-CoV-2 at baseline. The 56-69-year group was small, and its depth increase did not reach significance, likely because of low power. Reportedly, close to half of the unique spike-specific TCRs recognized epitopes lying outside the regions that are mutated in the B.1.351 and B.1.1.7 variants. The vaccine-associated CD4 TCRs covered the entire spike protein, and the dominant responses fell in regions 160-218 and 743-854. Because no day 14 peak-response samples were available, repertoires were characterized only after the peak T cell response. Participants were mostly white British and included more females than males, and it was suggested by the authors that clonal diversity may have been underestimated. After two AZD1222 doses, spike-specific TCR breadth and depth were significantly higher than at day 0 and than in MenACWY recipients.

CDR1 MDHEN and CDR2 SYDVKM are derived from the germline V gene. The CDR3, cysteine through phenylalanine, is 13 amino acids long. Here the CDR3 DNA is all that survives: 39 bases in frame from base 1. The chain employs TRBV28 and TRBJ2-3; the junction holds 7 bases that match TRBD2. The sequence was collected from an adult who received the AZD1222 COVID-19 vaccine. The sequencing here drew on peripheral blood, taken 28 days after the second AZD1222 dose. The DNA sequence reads TGCGCTACTAGCGTACTTCCCCCGGACCCGCAGTATTTT. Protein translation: CATSVLPPDPQYF.